Below, 18 T cell receptor beta chains from the same sample are listed, as sequenced in a study of T-cell memory formation after mild COVID-19. TCRdb passed the 5' RACE reads through MiXCR, listing each CDR3 protein once. The sample lists fewer than 650,000 distinct CDR3 sequences; less than 25% were seen once. Sequenced input: PBMCs or a T cell subset sorted from them (not recorded which). The receptors come from an adult woman who had mild COVID-19 (a few samples of this study predate the infection). Cell type and time point are not known.

The chain is built from TRBV18 and TRBJ2-1; D might be TRBD1 (5 bases). Germline V lookup: CDR1 KGHSH, CDR2 LQKENI. Trimming pared 0 bases from V and 7 bases from J, leaving 13 bases between. The length of the CDR3 is 15 residues. The CDR3 nucleotides read TGTGCCAGCTCACCACCTGCCAGGGCCTTGAATGAGCAGTTCTTC. Amino acids: CASSPPARALNEQFF.

This clonotype was found once. The V gene is TRBV6-1, the J gene TRBJ1-1; 9 bases map to TRBD1. The CDR3 loop spans 17 amino acids. Germline CDR1 and CDR2: MNHNS and SASEGT. Trimming at V came to 6 bases and at J to 0 bases, leaving 11 bases not matched to a gene. The CDR3 loop is CASREQGARRMNTEAFF. CDR3 DNA sequence: TGTGCCAGCAGGGAACAGGGGGCGCGACGGATGAACACTGAAGCTTTCTTT.

The V call is TRBV4-2, the J call TRBJ2-3; 7 bases line up with TRBD2. CDR3 size: 17 residues. Germline CDR1 LGHNA, CDR2 YNFKEQ. V trimming: 1 base; J trimming: 5 bases; junction bases outside the gene matches: 12. The CDR3 DNA is TGTGCCAGCAGCCAAGGATCTAGCGGTTGGCGAGGAGATACGCAGTATTTT. This gives the protein CASSQGSSGWRGDTQYF.

The J gene is TRBJ2-3, the V gene TRBV6-2 or TRBV6-3; D possibly corresponds to TRBD2 (6 bases). This CDR3 is 15 amino acids long. In germline, CDR1 is MNHEY, CDR2 SVGEGT. V lost 8 bases and J 4 bases, leaving 19 bases between the germline ends. The CDR3 loop is CASGKPGRSADTQYF. CDR3 coding DNA: TGTGCCAGCGGCAAACCGGGGAGGAGCGCAGATACGCAGTATTTT.

This clonotype occurred a few times. The V and J genes are TRBV14 and TRBJ1-6; D unresolved. Between the trimmed V and J ends, which lost 0 bases and 7 bases, there was a span of 7 bases. The germline V gene encodes CDR1 SGHDN and CDR2 FVKESK. The CDR3 runs 14 residues. DNA of the CDR3: TGTGCCAGCAGCCAAGACCTAAGGAATTCACCCCTCCACTTT. This translates into CASSQDLRNSPLHF.

The rearrangement joins TRBV9 to TRBJ1-2; D is unresolved. CDR1 and CDR2 (germline): SGDLS, YYNGEE. Trimming stripped 3 bases from V and 7 bases from J, with 13 bases between. This CDR3 has 13 amino acids. This CDR3 is CASSGNIAPGYTF. CDR3 sequence (DNA): TGTGCCAGCAGCGGTAACATCGCCCCTGGCTACACCTTC.

The chain uses TRBV3-1 and TRBJ1-2; 8 bases line up with TRBD1. CDR3 size: 13 residues. The germline gives CDR1 LGHDT, CDR2 YNNKEL (reference sequence). V was pared by 6 bases and J by 8 bases, with 8 bases of the junction left unmatched. The CDR3 region has the DNA TGTGCCAGCAGACCCGACAGGGGAGGAGGCTACACCTTC. This codes for CASRPDRGGGYTF.

This clonotype appeared a few times. The chain is built from TRBV6-6 and TRBJ1-5, with D possibly being TRBD1 (6 bases). Germline V CDR1 and CDR2: MNHNY, SVGAGI (reference sequence). CDR3 length equals 14 residues. Between the trimmed V and J ends, which lost 7 bases and 6 bases, there was a span of 16 bases. The CDR3 coding sequence is TGTGCCAGCAACCCCGGGACAATCGGTCAGCCCCAGCATTTT. This gives the protein CASNPGTIGQPQHF.

The rearrangement uses TRBV29-1 and TRBJ2-5; D is perhaps TRBD1 (6 bases). Looked up from germline, CDR1 is SQVTM and CDR2 is ANQGSEA. The CDR3 runs to 12 residues. Trimming shortened V by 2 bases and J by 7 bases, and 11 bases separated the two germline ends. The CDR3 spells CSVERDTMTQYF. DNA for the CDR3: TGCAGCGTTGAACGGGACACCATGACCCAGTACTTC.

This clonotype was detected many times. This sequence joins TRBV18 and TRBJ2-7; 7 bases are shared with TRBD1. CDR3 length: 14 amino acids. V trimming: 2 bases; J trimming: 6 bases; junction bases outside the gene matches: 7. From germline, CDR1 is KGHSH and CDR2 LQKENI. CDR3 DNA: TGTGCCAGCTCACCAATGGAACAGGGGACCGAGCAGTACTTC. Translated: CASSPMEQGTEQYF.

This CDR3 is CSARDPGGDTEAFF. CDR3 nucleotides: TGCAGTGCTAGAGATCCAGGGGGGGACACTGAAGCTTTCTTT. The gene calls are TRBV20-1 and TRBJ1-1; TRBD1 agrees at 7 bases. J gave up 3 bases and V 0 bases, and 4 bases lay outside the gene matches. Germline V lookup: CDR1 DFQATT, CDR2 SNEGSKA (reference sequence). This CDR3 spans 14 amino acids.

This clonotype has just a few counts. The chain links TRBV30 to TRBJ2-7, with D hard to call. The CDR3 spans 13 residues. V was cut by 2 bases and J by 0 bases, with 8 bases left in between. CDR1 and CDR2 from the germline V gene are GTSNPN and SVGIG (reference sequence). The CDR3, as DNA: TGTGCCTGGAGTCCGGCAGCCTCCTACGAGCAGTACTTC. It codes for CAWSPAASYEQYF.

The rearrangement joins TRBV5-1 to TRBJ2-1; 13 nucleotides match TRBD2. The junction had 10 bases not matched to a gene; V was cut back by 1 base and J by 0 bases. This CDR3 is 20 amino acids long. The germline V gene has CDR1 SGHRS and CDR2 YFSETQ. The CDR3 DNA reads TGCGCCAGCAGCTTGTGGCTGACTAGCGGGAGGACAAGCTCCTACAATGAGCAGTTCTTC. Encoded protein: CASSLWLTSGRTSSYNEQFF.

This clonotype was picked up a small number of times. V usage is TRBV9 and J usage is TRBJ1-1; 7 bases map to TRBD1. Trimming at V came to 3 bases and at J to 5 bases, leaving 7 bases not matched to a gene. This CDR3 is 14 amino acids long. Germline V lookup: CDR1 SGDLS, CDR2 YYNGEE. CDR3 region: CASSARQGVTEAFF. CDR3 coding DNA: TGTGCCAGCAGCGCGCGACAGGGTGTAACTGAAGCTTTCTTT. The full variable domain, with the rest looked up from reference TRBV9 and TRBJ1-1, is DSGVTQTPKHLITATGQRVTLRCSPRSGDLSVYWYQQSLDQGLQFLIQYYNGEERAKGNILERFSAQQFPDLHSELNLSSLELGDSALYFCASSARQGVTEAFFGQGTRLTVV.

This clonotype was counted between two and nine times. This chain connects TRBV27 to TRBJ2-1, with 11 bases identical to TRBD2. The ends lost 4 bases at V and 7 bases at J; junction bases unmatched: 9. The CDR3 extends over 16 amino acids. In germline, CDR1 is MNHEY, CDR2 SMNVEV (reference sequence). CDR3 in DNA: TGTGCCAGCAGTTCGCATACTAGCGGGAGTGCTAATGAGCAGTTCTTC. Amino acid sequence: CASSSHTSGSANEQFF.

CDR3 protein: CASSMTGGAEGAKNIQYF. CDR3 nucleotides: TGTGCCAGCAGTATGACAGGGGGCGCTGAGGGAGCCAAAAACATTCAGTACTTC. J is TRBJ2-4 and V is TRBV12-3 or TRBV12-4, with TRBD1 matching 10 bases. Trimming cost V 5 bases and J 0 bases; bases outside gene matches: 10. This CDR3 comprises 18 residues.

The genes are TRBV4-2 and TRBJ2-7; D is unresolved. Per germline, CDR1 LGHNA and CDR2 YNFKEQ. This CDR3 comprises 15 residues. V lost 0 bases and J lost 0, with 9 bases in between. The CDR3 region has the DNA TGTGCCAGCAGCCAAGACGAGACGCCCTCCTACGAGCAGTACTTC. Protein product: CASSQDETPSYEQYF.

This clonotype came up a few times. CDR3 loop: CASSLFGDGETQYF. The CDR3 DNA follows: TGTGCCAGCAGCTTATTTGGGGACGGAGAGACCCAGTACTTC. The rearrangement joins TRBV7-8 to TRBJ2-5, with D possibly called TRBD1 or TRBD2 (5 bases each). The CDR3 contains 14 residues. Germline assignment: CDR1 SGHVS and CDR2 FQNEAQ. Trimming stripped 2 bases from V and 4 bases from J, with 11 bases between.